A selection of T cell receptor beta chains follows, all from one sample in a study of shared clonotypes between healthy human individuals. TCRdb's table, derived via immunoSEQ multiplex PCR, lists solely in-frame clones and lacks some. The sample has about 110,000 clones, around 73% seen once; the top ten hold 20% to 25%. Sequenced input: memory CD8+ T cells sorted from blood. All receptors derive from a woman aged 25 to 39 in good health. The conserved cysteine and the conserved F or W are not part of the CDR3 here. The listing skips clone size in some rows; elsewhere it reads once, few, many or a size class.

CDR3aa: ASSLGNRAPSTDTQY
v_gene: TRBV7-9
abundance: .

CDR3aa: ASSANSHDEQF
v_gene: TRBV6-4
abundance: .

CDR3aa: ASSLEFGGENFGNTIY
v_gene: TRBV5-5
abundance: .

CDR3aa: SALRQGAFQETQY
v_gene: TRBV29-1
abundance: once

CDR3aa: ASSLVLQGSRHEQF
v_gene: TRBV7-2
abundance: .

CDR3aa: ASSSWEAPNTGELF
v_gene: TRBV27
abundance: many

CDR3aa: ASSPLLWSGITYEQY
v_gene: TRBV11-1
abundance: .

CDR3aa: SVGPDGLEQY
v_gene: TRBV29-1
abundance: few

CDR3aa: ASRVGEQY
v_gene: TRBV13
abundance: once

CDR3aa: ASSLGDGHTETQY
v_gene: TRBV7-6
abundance: .

CDR3aa: AISSTGYTEAF
v_gene: TRBV10-3
abundance: few

CDR3aa: ASSPTVAYEQY
v_gene: TRBV4-1
abundance: once

CDR3aa: ASSLANSYEQF
v_gene: TRBV7-7
abundance: .

CDR3aa: ASSLARDPAYEQY
v_gene: TRBV5-1
abundance: .

CDR3aa: ASSSTQGIPYGYT
v_gene: TRBV7-9
abundance: .

CDR3aa: ASSTGGISNQPQH
v_gene: TRBV27
abundance: few

CDR3aa: ASSEYGGSTGELF
v_gene: TRBV25-1
abundance: .

CDR3aa: ASSLEGLAGAYEQY
v_gene: TRBV7-8
abundance: once

CDR3aa: ASSSHGGGSYEQY
v_gene: TRBV5-1
abundance: .

CDR3aa: ASSLGSGELF
v_gene: TRBV5-6
abundance: .

CDR3aa: ASSFIAGGNYEQY
v_gene: TRBV5-5
abundance: .

CDR3aa: SVAQGDYEQY
v_gene: TRBV29-1
abundance: .

CDR3aa: ASSFGQMNTEAF
v_gene: TRBV7-8
abundance: .

CDR3aa: SVEIHAADTQY
v_gene: TRBV29-1
abundance: many

CDR3aa: ASRVTGTGNEKLF
v_gene: TRBV6-6
abundance: few

CDR3aa: ASSPVGRSYEQY
v_gene: TRBV11-2
abundance: .

CDR3aa: ASSTRNLDSGANVLT
v_gene: TRBV19
abundance: .

CDR3aa: ASSIAQGMYPGTEAF
v_gene: TRBV19
abundance: .

CDR3aa: ASSQDATSGSYEQY
v_gene: TRBV4-2
abundance: .

CDR3aa: ASRGGLAGGPRDTQY
v_gene: TRBV13
abundance: .

CDR3aa: ASSWGQEVSYEQY
v_gene: TRBV5-1
abundance: .

CDR3aa: ASSQVGGGSGTSSYNEQF
v_gene: TRBV4-2
abundance: .

CDR3aa: ASSHGGTPYEQY
v_gene: TRBV28
abundance: .

CDR3aa: ASSEAMGDSGNTIY
v_gene: TRBV6-1
abundance: .

CDR3aa: ATRGGNSYNEQF
v_gene: TRBV15
abundance: once

CDR3aa: ATSTGTGSGEQY
v_gene: TRBV15
abundance: .

CDR3aa: ASSQVVGSYGYT
v_gene: TRBV14
abundance: .

CDR3aa: ASKIYSGREYEQY
v_gene: TRBV27
abundance: .

CDR3aa: ASSLGQGKETQY
v_gene: TRBV5-6
abundance: .

CDR3aa: ASSLYGFEGSGYNEQF
v_gene: TRBV7-3
abundance: .

CDR3aa: ASSASGTARTYEQY
v_gene: TRBV27
abundance: .

CDR3aa: ASSVAGATDTQY
v_gene: TRBV9
abundance: once

CDR3aa: ASSLFQAPDTQY
v_gene: TRBV7-2
abundance: few

CDR3aa: ASSQIPGLHNTGELF
v_gene: TRBV14
abundance: .

CDR3aa: ASSLAHGLAGDYEQY
v_gene: TRBV4-2
abundance: .